This TCR beta chain appears in the sequencing data of a study of T cell responses to AZD1222 COVID-19 vaccine. Germline loops: CDR1 SGHNT, CDR2 YENEEA. The V gene lost 6 bases and the J gene lost 2 bases, with 16 bases spanning the gap. The CDR3 totals 16 residues. Study observations and caveats: Repertoire sampling happened only post peak T cell response. As reported, nearly half of all spike-specific TCRs target variant regions that are unmutated. Following two doses of AZD1222, Spike-specific TCR breadth and depth rose. Across the whole spike, CD4 TCRs peaked at regions 160-218 and 743-854.

Of note for this clone: Its antigen is as yet unknown.

The data were produced by immunoSEQ multiplex PCR, yet TCRdb's version contains in-frame clones alone and is incomplete. Here the sample spans roughly 150,000 clones, approximately 90% being singletons. This TCR derives from an adult who received the AZD1222 COVID-19 vaccine. V and J are TRBV11-3 and TRBJ2-2; D is perhaps TRBD1 or TRBD2 (5 bases each). The input for sequencing was peripheral blood, taken 28 days after the second AZD1222 dose. In DNA form, the CDR3 reads TGTGCCAGCAGTGGGACCCTGACAGACAACACCGGGGAGCTGTTTTTT. Residues: CASSGTLTDNTGELFF.